One T cell receptor beta chain is described in this entry. Using immunoSEQ multiplex PCR, the repertoire was profiled, and TCRdb retains in-frame clones only, with some absent. The sample holds about 150,000 clones; 80% to 95% are singletons and the top ten take approximately 0.7%. These data belong to a study of control samples from healthy donors and cancer patients. The V end was cut by 4 bases, the J end by 3 bases, with 13 bases between. CDR3 length: 14 amino acids. Germline assignment: CDR1 SGHRS and CDR2 YFSETQ. This sequence joins TRBV5-1 and TRBJ2-5; D gene uncertain. The receptor comes from a woman in her 30s in good health. The sequenced sample consisted of blood. The chain's CDR3 is CASSPTSPEETQYF. The CDR3 DNA sequence: TGCGCCAGCAGCCCCACATCGCCCGAAGAGACCCAGTACTTC.